The rows below give T cell receptor beta chains drawn from one sample of a study of blood T cell repertoires in COVID-19. Assay used: immunoSEQ multiplex PCR; TCRdb lists only in-frame clones, some missing. The sample includes approximately 290,000 clones, around 89% of them seen just once. The sequenced sample consisted of peripheral blood. These receptors all stem from a woman in her sixties with acute or convalescent COVID-19. CDR3s include the opening cysteine and the closing phenylalanine or tryptophan. The D gene is left open where the match is weak.

D gene | V gene | CDR3 protein
TRBD1 | TRBV5-8 | CASQKTGVNYGYTF
. | TRBV9 | CASSGRGYTF
. | TRBV9 | CASSVGGSGSGYEQYF
TRBD1 | TRBV20-1 | CSASGQGPEQYF
TRBD2 | TRBV5-8 | CASSFSGGANEQFF
TRBD1 | TRBV6-2/TRBV6-3 | CASSFGQGSYNEQFF
TRBD1 | TRBV4-2 | CASSQAGTGSLGGELFF
. | TRBV18 | CASSPTPGGLNSPLHF
. | TRBV7-9 | CASSPLGTGYNEQFF
. | TRBV5-1 | CASSLGRDEAFF
TRBD1 | TRBV4-1 | CASSPGQGLNTIYF
. | TRBV6-5 | CASHEGNTIYF
. | TRBV6-5 | CASSYFRGSRDYQFF
. | TRBV18 | CASSLTQGSEQYF
. | TRBV5-5 | CASSLNIWGSDEKLFF
TRBD2 | TRBV28 | CASRTLAGGSYEQYF
TRBD2 | TRBV11-2 | CASSLGRASGSTDTQYF
TRBD2 | TRBV13 | CASSLGRGAFYNEQFF
TRBD2 | TRBV9 | CASSPGTTLNTGELFF
. | TRBV29-1 | CSAVDRFGVKNIQYF
. | TRBV5-4 | CASSHIGGNSPLHF
TRBD1 | TRBV4-2 | CASSQTGTGVNQPQHF
. | TRBV7-2 | CASTSRGLQETQYF
. | TRBV6-5 | CASSYPLDLDTIYF
. | TRBV11-2 | CASSTRRGEKLFF
TRBD1 | TRBV2 | CASTGQGNEKLFF
. | TRBV7-9 | CASRASVGQNGIAEAFF
TRBD1 | TRBV5-6 | CASSLGQGAYEQYF
TRBD1 | TRBV5-5 | CASSLGGGEYFEQFF
. | TRBV5-8 | CASSLWEGRAQPQHF
TRBD1 | TRBV7-8 | CASSAGTANTEAFF
. | TRBV7-2 | CASSPGLSNSPLHF
TRBD2 | TRBV10-3 | CAIRGRLAGLNEQFF
. | TRBV27 | CASSPLQGRSYNEQFF
TRBD2 | TRBV5-1 | CASSSGGLGNEQFF
. | TRBV28 | CASSLGGYEQYF
. | TRBV9 | CASSVAWGDEQYF
. | TRBV6-6 | CASSKQGLVEAFF
TRBD1 | TRBV28 | CASSLQGAIRAYGYTF
TRBD1 | TRBV7-6 | CASSLLRDSDYEQYF
. | TRBV27 | CASSLEPGARPSNEQFF
TRBD1 | TRBV11-2 | CASNFGEARDRGRNTEAFF
TRBD1 | TRBV5-4 | CASSSWTGWNTEAFF
TRBD2 | TRBV9 | CASSAGLLAGSYNEQFF
. | TRBV7-2 | CASSLTGRTEAFF
. | TRBV3-1/TRBV3-2 | CASSQGLAGEKLFF
. | TRBV4-2 | CASSQDRQIEAFF
TRBD1 | TRBV19 | CASTRTGQGANTEAFF
TRBD1 | TRBV28 | CASSSIWTGGDYGYTF
TRBD2 | TRBV6-5 | CASSYTTSGGTDTQYF